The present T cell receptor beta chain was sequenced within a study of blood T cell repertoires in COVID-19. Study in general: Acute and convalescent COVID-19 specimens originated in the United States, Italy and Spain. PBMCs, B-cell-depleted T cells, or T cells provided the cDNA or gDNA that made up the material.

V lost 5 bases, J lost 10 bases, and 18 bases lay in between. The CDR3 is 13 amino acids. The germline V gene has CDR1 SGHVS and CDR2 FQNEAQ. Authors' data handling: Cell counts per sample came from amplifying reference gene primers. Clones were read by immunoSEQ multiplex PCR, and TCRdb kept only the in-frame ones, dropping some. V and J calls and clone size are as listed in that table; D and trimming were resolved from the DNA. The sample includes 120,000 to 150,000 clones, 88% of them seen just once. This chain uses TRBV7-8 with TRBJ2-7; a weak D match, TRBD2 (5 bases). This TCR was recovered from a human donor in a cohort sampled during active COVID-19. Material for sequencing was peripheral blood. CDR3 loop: CASSLTPSGRQYF. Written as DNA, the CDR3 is TGTGCCAGCAGCCTCACCCCTTCGGGAAGACAGTACTTC.